The present T cell receptor (beta chain) was sequenced within a study of CD8 T cells in Susac syndrome. Points from the study as a whole: The study's TCR sequencing and HLA analysis drew on a certain number of individuals. That number was acknowledged as relatively small.

The patients who served as multiple sclerosis controls were treatment-naive and had stable or active relapsing-remitting disease that fulfilled the revised McDonald criteria. As regards this clonotype: Its antigen is unknown.

When the RNA was reverse transcribed, random hexamers were used with an input of about 0.5 to 1 ug. The immunoSEQ assay covered 54 Vbeta and 13 Jbeta segments for CDR3. TCRdb ran MiXCR on the immunoSEQ multiplex PCR reads and lists one entry per CDR3 protein. The sample records 130,000 or so distinct CDR3 sequences, roughly 95% being singletons. Germline V gene sequence: CDR1 SGDLS, CDR2 YYNGEE. The V gene end was trimmed by 4 bases and the J gene end by 4 bases; junction bases not matched to a gene: 5. This CDR3 is built from 15 residues. The receptor comes from a human donor with multiple sclerosis. The chain uses TRBV9 and TRBJ2-5; 12 nucleotides agree with TRBD1. The sample consisted of CD4+ T cells from PBMCs. The CDR3 loop reads CASSRDRGQGETQYF. The CDR3 region has the DNA TGTGCCAGCAGCCGGGACAGGGGGCAGGGAGAGACCCAGTACTTC.